This T cell receptor (beta chain) comes out of a study of T cell responses to AZD1222 COVID-19 vaccine. TCRdb's copy holds only in-frame clones and misses some; the assay was immunoSEQ multiplex PCR. The sample comprises more than 85,000 clones, 88% of which are singletons, and roughly 1.5% rests with the top ten. The TCR was taken from an adult in good health. Sequencing used peripheral blood, obtained on day 0 of AZD1222 vaccination.

CDR3: CAWAQGADRWSPLHF. CDR3 bases: TGTGCCTGGGCGCAGGGTGCGGACCGTTGGTCACCCCTCCACTTT. The rearrangement uses TRBV30 and TRBJ1-6; D might be TRBD1 (5 bases). Looked up from germline, CDR1 is GTSNPN and CDR2 is SVGIG (reference sequence). The germline V and J ends were trimmed by 5 bases and 10 bases, with 21 bases remaining between them. The length of the CDR3 is 15 residues.